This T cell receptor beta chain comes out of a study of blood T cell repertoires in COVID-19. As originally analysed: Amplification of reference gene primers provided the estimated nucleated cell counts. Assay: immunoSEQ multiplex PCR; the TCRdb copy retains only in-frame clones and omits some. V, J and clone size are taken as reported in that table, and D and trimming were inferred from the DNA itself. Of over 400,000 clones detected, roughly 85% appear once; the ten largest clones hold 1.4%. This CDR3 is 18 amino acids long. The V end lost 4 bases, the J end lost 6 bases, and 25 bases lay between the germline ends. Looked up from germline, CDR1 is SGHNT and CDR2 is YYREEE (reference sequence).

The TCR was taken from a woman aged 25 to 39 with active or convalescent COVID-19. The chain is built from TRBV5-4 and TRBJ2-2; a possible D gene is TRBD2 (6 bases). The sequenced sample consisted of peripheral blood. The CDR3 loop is CASSPLPTGESQSGELFF. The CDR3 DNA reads TGTGCCAGCAGCCCGTTGCCAACGGGAGAATCTCAATCCGGGGAGCTGTTTTTT.